This is a list of T cell receptor beta chains from one sample in a study of blood T cell repertoires in COVID-19. Assay: immunoSEQ multiplex PCR; the TCRdb copy retains only in-frame clones and omits some. This sample has around 70,000 clones, with about 88% found just once. The sample consisted of peripheral blood. All receptors come from a human donor in a cohort sampled during active COVID-19. The CDR3 runs from the conserved cysteine through the conserved F or W.

V gene,J gene,CDR3 protein
TRBV19,TRBJ1-1,CASSIEPGITEAFF
TRBV13,TRBJ2-7,CASSLEAGQGARDEQYF
TRBV7-9,TRBJ2-7,CASSYGTSGKGSYEQYF
TRBV3-1/TRBV3-2,TRBJ2-3,CASSQDQRGSTDTQYF
TRBV6-5,TRBJ1-5,CASSPRRVVGQPQHF
TRBV7-2,TRBJ2-5,CASSPSGTGVQETQYF
TRBV6-6,TRBJ2-7,CASSYGGEQYF
TRBV2,TRBJ2-7,CASRVDLTGNEQYF
TRBV19,TRBJ2-6,CASSIGEGSGANVLTF
TRBV6-1,TRBJ2-2,CASSEVGQEVTGELFF
TRBV28,TRBJ2-1,CASSFRGGLNGNEQFF
TRBV7-9,TRBJ2-7,CASSQGLRSYEQYF
TRBV6-5,TRBJ2-7,CASSFDSPYEQYF
TRBV3-1/TRBV3-2,TRBJ2-5,CASSQGAGLETQYF
TRBV5-6,TRBJ2-1,CASSLAGGVADQFF
TRBV4-3,TRBJ2-2,CASSQGLTGITGELFF
TRBV19,TRBJ1-2,CAMKTVNGYTF
TRBV30,TRBJ1-4,CAWTGPNEKLFF
TRBV6-6,TRBJ2-7,CASSQGGYEQYF
TRBV11-2,TRBJ2-1,CASSYSGRGHNEQFF
TRBV27,TRBJ2-3,CASSNQGDTQYF
TRBV13,TRBJ2-1,CASSLGSGRAGRHEQFF
TRBV5-1,TRBJ2-7,CASSFGTGSDEQYF